This TCR beta chain was recorded in a study of blood T cell repertoires in COVID-19. The overall study: Acute-phase and convalescent COVID-19 samples originated in the United States, Italy and Spain.

This clone was seen a single time. The data were produced by immunoSEQ multiplex PCR, yet TCRdb's version contains in-frame clones alone and is incomplete. The table lists about 320,000 clones, more than 75% of them singletons. Enrollees, 18 to 89 years old, lived in approximately 25 US areas. Donors of Cohort 3 who recovered were those that had two negative PCRs, clearance, or symptom resolution. The CDR3 extends over 14 amino acids. In germline, CDR1 is SNHLY, CDR2 FYNNEI. V lost 4 bases and J lost 3, with 9 bases in between. This receptor was obtained from a man aged 60 to 69 who had recovered from COVID-19. The chain joins TRBV2 to TRBJ1-4; possible D gene TRBD1, 6 bases. What was sequenced was PBMCs or T cells enriched from blood (not recorded which). CDR3 sequence (DNA): TGTGCCAGCAGTGTTGGACAGCCTAATGAAAAACTGTTTTTT. Protein product: CASSVGQPNEKLFF. The variable domain in full, completed from reference TRBV2 and TRBJ1-4, reads EPEVTQTPSHQVTQMGQEVILRCVPISNHLYFYWYRQILGQKVEFLVSFYNNEISEKSEIFDDQFSVERPDGSNFTLKIRSTKLEDSAMYFCASSVGQPNEKLFFGSGTQLSVL.